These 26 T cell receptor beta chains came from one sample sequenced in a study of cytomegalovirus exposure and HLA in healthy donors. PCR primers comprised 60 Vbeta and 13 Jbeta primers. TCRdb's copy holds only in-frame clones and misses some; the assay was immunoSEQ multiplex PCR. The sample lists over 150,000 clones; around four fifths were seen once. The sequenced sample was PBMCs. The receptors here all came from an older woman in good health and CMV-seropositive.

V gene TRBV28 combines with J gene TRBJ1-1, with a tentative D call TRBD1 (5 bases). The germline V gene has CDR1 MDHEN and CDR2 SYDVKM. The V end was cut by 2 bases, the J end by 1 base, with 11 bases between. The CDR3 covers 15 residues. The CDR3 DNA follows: TGTGCCAGCAGTTTAGGAGACAGAGCGAACACTGAAGCTTTCTTT. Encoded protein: CASSLGDRANTEAFF.

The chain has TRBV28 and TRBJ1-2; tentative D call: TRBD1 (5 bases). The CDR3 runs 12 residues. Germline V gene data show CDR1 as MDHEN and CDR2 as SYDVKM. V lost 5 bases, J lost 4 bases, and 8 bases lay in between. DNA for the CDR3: TGTGCCAGCAGTCTGACAGCCTATGGCTACACCTTC. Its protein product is CASSLTAYGYTF.

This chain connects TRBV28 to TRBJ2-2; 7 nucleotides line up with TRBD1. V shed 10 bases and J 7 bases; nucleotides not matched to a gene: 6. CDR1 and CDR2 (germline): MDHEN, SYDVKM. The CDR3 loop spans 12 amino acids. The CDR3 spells CATVQGYGELFF. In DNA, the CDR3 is TGTGCCACTGTACAGGGGTACGGGGAGCTGTTTTTT. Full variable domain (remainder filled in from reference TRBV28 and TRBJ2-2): DVKVTQSSRYLVKRTGEKVFLECVQDMDHENMFWYRQDPGLGLRLIYFSYDVKMKEKGDIPEGYSVSREKKERFSLILESASTNQTSMYLCATVQGYGELFFGEGSRLTVL.

The CDR3 region has the DNA TGTGCCAGCAGCTTAGCCCAGGGGAACTATGGCTACACCTTC. The encoded protein is CASSLAQGNYGYTF. This chain uses TRBV7-8 with TRBJ1-2; perhaps TRBD1 as D (6 bases). The V end was cut by 0 bases, the J end by 2 bases, with 7 bases between. This CDR3 region has 14 residues. In germline, CDR1 is SGHVS, CDR2 FQNEAQ.

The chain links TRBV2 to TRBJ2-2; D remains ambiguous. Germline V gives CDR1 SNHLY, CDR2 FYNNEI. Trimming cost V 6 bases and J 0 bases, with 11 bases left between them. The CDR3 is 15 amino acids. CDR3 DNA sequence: TGTGCCAGCAGCGTACAACACGCGAACACCGGGGAGCTGTTTTTT. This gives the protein CASSVQHANTGELFF.

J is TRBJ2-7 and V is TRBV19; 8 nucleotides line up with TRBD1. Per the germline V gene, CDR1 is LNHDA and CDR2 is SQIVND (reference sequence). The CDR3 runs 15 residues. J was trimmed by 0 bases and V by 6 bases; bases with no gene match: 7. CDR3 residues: CASSDPQGASYEQYF. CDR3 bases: TGTGCCAGTAGCGACCCCCAGGGGGCCTCCTACGAGCAGTACTTC.

CDR3 region: CASSPEVGAGNQPQHF. The CDR3 DNA sequence: TGTGCCAGCAGTCCCGAGGTAGGGGCAGGGAATCAGCCCCAGCATTTT. The gene calls are TRBV28 and TRBJ1-5, with a tentative D call TRBD1 (5 bases). The CDR3 spans 16 residues. Trimming took 5 bases from V and 4 from J, leaving 18 bases between them. Germline CDR1 MDHEN, CDR2 SYDVKM.

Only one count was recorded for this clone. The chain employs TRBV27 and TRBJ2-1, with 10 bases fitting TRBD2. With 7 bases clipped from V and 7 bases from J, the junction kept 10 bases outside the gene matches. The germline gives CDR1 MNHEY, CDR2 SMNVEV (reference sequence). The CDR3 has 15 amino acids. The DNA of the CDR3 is TGTGCCAGCACCCTATCTAGCGGGAGTAGGAATGAGCAGTTCTTC. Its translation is CASTLSSGSRNEQFF.

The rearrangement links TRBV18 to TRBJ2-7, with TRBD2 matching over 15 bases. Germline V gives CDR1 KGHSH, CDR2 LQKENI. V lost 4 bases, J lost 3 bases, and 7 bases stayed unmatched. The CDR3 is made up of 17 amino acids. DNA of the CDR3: TGTGCCAGCTCACGGACTAGCGGGGGGGCTAACAGCTACGAGCAGTACTTC. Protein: CASSRTSGGANSYEQYF. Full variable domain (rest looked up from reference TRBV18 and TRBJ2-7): NAGVMQNPRHLVRRRGQEARLRCSPMKGHSHVYWYRQLPEEGLKFMVYLQKENIIDESGMPKERFSAEFPKEGPSILRIQQVVRGDSAAYFCASSRTSGGANSYEQYFGPGTRLTVT.

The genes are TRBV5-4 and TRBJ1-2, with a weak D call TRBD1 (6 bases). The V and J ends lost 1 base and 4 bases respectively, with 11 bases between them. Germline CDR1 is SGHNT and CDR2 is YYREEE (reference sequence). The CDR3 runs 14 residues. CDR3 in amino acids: CASSLTGQSYGYTF. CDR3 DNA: TGTGCCAGCAGCTTGACAGGGCAGAGCTATGGCTACACCTTC.

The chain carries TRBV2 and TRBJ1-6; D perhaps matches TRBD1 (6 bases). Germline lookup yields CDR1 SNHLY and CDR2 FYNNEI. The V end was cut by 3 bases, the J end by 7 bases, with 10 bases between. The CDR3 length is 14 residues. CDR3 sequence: CASSEGRGNSPLHF. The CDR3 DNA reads TGTGCCAGCAGTGAGGGTAGGGGGAATTCACCCCTCCACTTT.

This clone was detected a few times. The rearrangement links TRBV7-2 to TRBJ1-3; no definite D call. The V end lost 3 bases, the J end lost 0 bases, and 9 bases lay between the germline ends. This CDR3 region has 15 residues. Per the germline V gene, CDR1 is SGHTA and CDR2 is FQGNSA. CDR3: CASSFAGNSGNTIYF. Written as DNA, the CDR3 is TGTGCCAGCAGCTTTGCCGGGAACTCTGGAAACACCATATATTTT. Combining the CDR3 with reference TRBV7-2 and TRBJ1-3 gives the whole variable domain GAGVSQSPSNKVTEKGKDVELRCDPISGHTALYWYRQSLGQGLEFLIYFQGNSAPDKSGLPSDRFSAERTGGSVSTLTIQRTQQEDSAVYLCASSFAGNSGNTIYFGEGSWLTVV.

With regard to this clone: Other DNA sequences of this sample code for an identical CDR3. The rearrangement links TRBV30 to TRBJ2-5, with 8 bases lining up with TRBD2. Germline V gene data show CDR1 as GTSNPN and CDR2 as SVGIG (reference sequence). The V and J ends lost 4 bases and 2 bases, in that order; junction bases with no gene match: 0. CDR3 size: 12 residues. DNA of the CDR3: TGTGCCTGGACGGGAGGGCAAGAGACCCAGTACTTC. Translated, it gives CAWTGGQETQYF. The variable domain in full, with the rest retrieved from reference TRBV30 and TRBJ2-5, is SQTIHQWPATLVQPVGSPLSLECTVEGTSNPNLYWYRQAAGRGLQLLFYSVGIGQISSEVPQNLSASRPQDRQFILSSKKLLLSDSGFYLCAWTGGQETQYFGPGTRLLVL.

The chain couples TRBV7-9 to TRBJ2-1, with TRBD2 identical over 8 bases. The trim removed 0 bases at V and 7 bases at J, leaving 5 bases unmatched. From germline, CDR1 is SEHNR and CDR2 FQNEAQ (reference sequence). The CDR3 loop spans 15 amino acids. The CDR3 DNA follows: TGTGCCAGCAGCTTAGCTAGCGGGACTATTAATGAGCAGTTCTTC. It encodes CASSLASGTINEQFF.

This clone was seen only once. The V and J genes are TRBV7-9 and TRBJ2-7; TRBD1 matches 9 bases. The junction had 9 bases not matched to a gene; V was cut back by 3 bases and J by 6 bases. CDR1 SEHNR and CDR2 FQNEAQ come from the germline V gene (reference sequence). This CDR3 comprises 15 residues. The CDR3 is CASSFLQGAWVEQYF. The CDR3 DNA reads TGTGCCAGCAGCTTTCTACAGGGGGCGTGGGTCGAGCAGTACTTC.

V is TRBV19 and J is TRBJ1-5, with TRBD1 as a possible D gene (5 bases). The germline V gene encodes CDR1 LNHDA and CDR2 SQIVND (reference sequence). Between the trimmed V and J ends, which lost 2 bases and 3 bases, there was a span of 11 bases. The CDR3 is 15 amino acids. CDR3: CASSIQGSLNQPQHF. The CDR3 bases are TGTGCCAGTAGTATACAGGGATCCCTCAATCAGCCCCAGCATTTT.

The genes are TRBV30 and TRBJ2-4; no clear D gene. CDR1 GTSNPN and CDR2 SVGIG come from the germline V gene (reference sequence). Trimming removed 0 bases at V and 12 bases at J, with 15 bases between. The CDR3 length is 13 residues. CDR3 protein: CAWSVRSSGSQYF. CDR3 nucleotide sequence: TGTGCCTGGAGTGTACGTTCTTCAGGCAGTCAGTACTTC.

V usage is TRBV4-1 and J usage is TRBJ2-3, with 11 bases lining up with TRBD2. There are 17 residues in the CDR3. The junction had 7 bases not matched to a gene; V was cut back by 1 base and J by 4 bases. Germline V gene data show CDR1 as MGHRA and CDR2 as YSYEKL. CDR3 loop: CASSQVTSGSGADTQYF. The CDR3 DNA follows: TGCGCCAGCAGCCAAGTTACTAGCGGGAGTGGCGCAGATACGCAGTATTTT.

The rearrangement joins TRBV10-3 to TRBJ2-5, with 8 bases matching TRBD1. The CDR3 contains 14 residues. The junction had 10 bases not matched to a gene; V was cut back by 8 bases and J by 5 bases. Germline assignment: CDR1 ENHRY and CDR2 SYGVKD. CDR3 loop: CAIGDTRQGETQYF. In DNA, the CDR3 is TGTGCCATCGGAGACACCCGACAGGGGGAGACCCAGTACTTC.

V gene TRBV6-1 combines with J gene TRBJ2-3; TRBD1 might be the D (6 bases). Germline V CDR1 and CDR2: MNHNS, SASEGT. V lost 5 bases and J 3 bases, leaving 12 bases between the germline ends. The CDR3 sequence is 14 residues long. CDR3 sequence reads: CASSTTGWTDTQYF. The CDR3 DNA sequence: TGTGCCAGCAGTACGACAGGTTGGACAGATACGCAGTATTTT.

The CDR3 DNA reads TGCGCCAGCAGCCTTGACCCCAGCGGGGGGGCCGATGAGCAGTTCTTC. The encoded protein is CASSLDPSGGADEQFF. This chain connects TRBV4-3 to TRBJ2-1, with 10 bases that match TRBD2. The CDR3 spans 16 residues. The trim removed 4 bases at V and 8 bases at J, leaving 11 bases unmatched. Looked up from germline, CDR1 is LGHNA and CDR2 is YSLEER.

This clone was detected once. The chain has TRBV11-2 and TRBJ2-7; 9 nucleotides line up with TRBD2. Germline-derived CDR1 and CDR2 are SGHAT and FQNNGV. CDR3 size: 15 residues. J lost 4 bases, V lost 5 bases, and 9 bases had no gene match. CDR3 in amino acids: CASSLEASGNYEQYF. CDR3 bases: TGTGCCAGCAGCCTCGAGGCTAGCGGGAATTACGAGCAGTACTTC.

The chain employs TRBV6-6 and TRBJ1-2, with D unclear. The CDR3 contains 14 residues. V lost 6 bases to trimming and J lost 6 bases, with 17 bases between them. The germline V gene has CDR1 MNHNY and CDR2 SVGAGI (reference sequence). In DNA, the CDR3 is TGTGCCAGCAGCGACAACTCGGGAGTGGATGGCTACACCTTC. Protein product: CASSDNSGVDGYTF.

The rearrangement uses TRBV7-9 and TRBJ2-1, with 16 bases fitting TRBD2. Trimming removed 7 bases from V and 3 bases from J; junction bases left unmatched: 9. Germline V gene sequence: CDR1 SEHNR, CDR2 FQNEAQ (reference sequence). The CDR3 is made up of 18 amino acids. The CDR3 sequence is CASKGQGLAGGLYNEQFF. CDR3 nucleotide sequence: TGTGCCAGCAAGGGGCAGGGACTAGCGGGGGGGCTCTACAATGAGCAGTTCTTC.

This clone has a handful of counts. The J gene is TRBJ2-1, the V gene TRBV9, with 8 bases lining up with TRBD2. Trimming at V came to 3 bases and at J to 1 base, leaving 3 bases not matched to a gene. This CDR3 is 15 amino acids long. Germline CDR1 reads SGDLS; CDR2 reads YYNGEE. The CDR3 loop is CASSAGTSSYNEQFF. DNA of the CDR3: TGTGCCAGCAGCGCGGGGACTAGTTCCTACAATGAGCAGTTCTTC. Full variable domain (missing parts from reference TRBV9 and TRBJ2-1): DSGVTQTPKHLITATGQRVTLRCSPRSGDLSVYWYQQSLDQGLQFLIQYYNGEERAKGNILERFSAQQFPDLHSELNLSSLELGDSALYFCASSAGTSSYNEQFFGPGTRLTVL.

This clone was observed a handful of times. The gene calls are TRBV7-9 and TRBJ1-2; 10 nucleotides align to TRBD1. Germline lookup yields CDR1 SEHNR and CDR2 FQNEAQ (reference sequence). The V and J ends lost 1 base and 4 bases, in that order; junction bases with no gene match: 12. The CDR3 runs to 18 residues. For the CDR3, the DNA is TGTGCCAGCAGCTTAGGTCGCCTGGACAGGGGGTCTCGCTATGGCTACACCTTC. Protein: CASSLGRLDRGSRYGYTF.